The clone carrying this T cell receptor (beta chain) was seen only a few times. The sample originates from a study of sequential checkpoint blockade in melanoma. Study overall: Maintenance nivolumab came after either treatment sequence.

CDR1 and CDR2 (germline): MNHGY, SAAAGT. The CDR3 is 14 amino acids. Trimming removed 6 bases at V and 7 bases at J, with 13 bases between. Documented treatment: randomized to nivolumab then ipilimumab (arm A) or the reverse (arm B). This table comes from immunoSEQ multiplex PCR, and its TCRdb copy is limited to in-frame clones, with some not included. The sample yields about 4,900 clones, 34% seen once. Sequenced here: tumor tissue (inferred from file names), sampled from a patient given nivolumab and ipilimumab in sequence. This chain uses TRBV6-8 with TRBJ1-6; tentatively, D is TRBD1 (6 bases). The receptor's source is a human donor with melanoma. The CDR3 here is CASRAGTSNSPLHF. The CDR3 DNA sequence: TGTGCCAGCAGGGCCGGGACAAGCAATTCACCCCTCCACTTT.